The TCR beta chain described here comes from a study of blood T cell repertoires in COVID-19. In the source study's methods: The assay estimated nucleated cells by amplifying reference gene primers. Sequencing was performed with immunoSEQ multiplex PCR; in TCRdb, only in-frame clones are kept and a portion is missing. V and J calls and clone size are as listed in that table; D and trimming were resolved from the DNA. The sample has 100,000 or so clones; approximately 78% are singletons. There are a few counts of this clone. In germline, CDR1 is SGDLS, CDR2 YYNGEE. The trim removed 4 bases at V and 3 bases at J, leaving 10 bases unmatched. The CDR3 consists of 16 residues.

The sequenced sample consisted of peripheral blood. The TCR originated in a human donor in a cohort sampled during active COVID-19. The chain couples TRBV9 to TRBJ2-1; 7 positions match TRBD1. This CDR3 reads CASSSGQIRFYNEQFF. The CDR3 DNA sequence: TGTGCCAGCAGCTCGGGACAGATCAGATTCTACAATGAGCAGTTCTTC.